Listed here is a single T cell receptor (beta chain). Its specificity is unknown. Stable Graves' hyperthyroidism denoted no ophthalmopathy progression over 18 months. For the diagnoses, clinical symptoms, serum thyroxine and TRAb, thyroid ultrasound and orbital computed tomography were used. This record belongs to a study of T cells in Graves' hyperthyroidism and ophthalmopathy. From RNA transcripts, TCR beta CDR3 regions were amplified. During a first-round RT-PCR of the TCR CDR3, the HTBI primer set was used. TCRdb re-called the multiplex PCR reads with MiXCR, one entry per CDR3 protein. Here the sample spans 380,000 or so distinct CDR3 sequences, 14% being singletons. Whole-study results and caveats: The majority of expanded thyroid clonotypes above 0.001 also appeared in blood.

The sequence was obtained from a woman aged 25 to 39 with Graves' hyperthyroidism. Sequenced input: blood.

CDR3 coding DNA: TGCAGTGCTAGAGAAAGGGCTAGCGGGGTCAATGAGCAGTTCTTC. Encoded protein: CSARERASGVNEQFF. The V call is TRBV20-1, the J call TRBJ2-1; 9 bases align to TRBD2. Per germline, CDR1 DFQATT and CDR2 SNEGSKA (reference sequence). With V trimmed by 0 bases and J by 6 bases, 6 bases remained unmatched. CDR3 length equals 15 residues.